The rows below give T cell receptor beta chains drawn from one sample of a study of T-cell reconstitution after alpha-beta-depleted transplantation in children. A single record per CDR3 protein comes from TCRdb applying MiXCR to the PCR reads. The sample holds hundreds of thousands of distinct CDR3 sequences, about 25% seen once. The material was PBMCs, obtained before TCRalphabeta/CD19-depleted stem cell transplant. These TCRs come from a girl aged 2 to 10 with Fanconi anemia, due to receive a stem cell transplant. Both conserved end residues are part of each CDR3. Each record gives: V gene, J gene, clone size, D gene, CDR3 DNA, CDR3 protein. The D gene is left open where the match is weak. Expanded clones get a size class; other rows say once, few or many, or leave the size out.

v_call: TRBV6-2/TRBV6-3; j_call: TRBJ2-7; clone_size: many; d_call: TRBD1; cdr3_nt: TGTGCCAGCAGTTACCGGGACAGCTCCTACGAGCAGTACTTC; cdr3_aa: CASSYRDSSYEQYF
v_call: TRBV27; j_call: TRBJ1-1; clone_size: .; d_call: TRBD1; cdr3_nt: TGTGCCAGCAGTTACTCCGGACAGGGGGCTGTCACTGAAGCTTTCTTT; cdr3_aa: CASSYSGQGAVTEAFF
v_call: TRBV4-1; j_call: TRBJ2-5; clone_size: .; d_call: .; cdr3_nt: TGCGCCAGCAGGGAAAGGGACGGTTACCAAGAGACCCAGTACTTC; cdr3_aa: CASRERDGYQETQYF
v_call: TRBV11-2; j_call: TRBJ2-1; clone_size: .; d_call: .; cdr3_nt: TGTGCCACCCGTGAGGCGGGCAGCAATGAGCAGTTCTTC; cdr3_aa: CATREAGSNEQFF
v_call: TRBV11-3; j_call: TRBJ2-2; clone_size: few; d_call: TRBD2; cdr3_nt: TGTGCCAGCAGCTTTAGCGGGGGCCTGAACACCGGGGAGCTGTTTTTT; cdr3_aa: CASSFSGGLNTGELFF
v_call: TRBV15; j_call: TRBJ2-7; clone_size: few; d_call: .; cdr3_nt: TGTGCCACCAGCAGAGATCTCCCTCCGGGGGCAGGGGACGAGCAGTACTTC; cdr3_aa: CATSRDLPPGAGDEQYF
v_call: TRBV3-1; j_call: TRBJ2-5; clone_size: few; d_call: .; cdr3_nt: TGTGCCAGCAGCCAAGATTCACAGGGAGAGACCCAGTACTTC; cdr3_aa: CASSQDSQGETQYF
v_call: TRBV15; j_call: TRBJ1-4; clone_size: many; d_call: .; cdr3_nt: TGTGCCACCAGCAGTGGGTTCGAGCGACGAAAACTGTTTTTT; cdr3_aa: CATSSGFERRKLFF
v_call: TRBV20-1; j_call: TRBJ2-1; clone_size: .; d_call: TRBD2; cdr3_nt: TGCAGTGCTCTTAGCGGGCTCTCCTACAATGAGCAGTTCTTC; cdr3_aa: CSALSGLSYNEQFF
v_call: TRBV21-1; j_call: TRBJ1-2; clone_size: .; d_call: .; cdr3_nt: TGTGCCAGCCTTCTAGCCCCGGTAGATGTAAACGGCTACACCTTC; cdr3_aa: CASLLAPVDVNGYTF
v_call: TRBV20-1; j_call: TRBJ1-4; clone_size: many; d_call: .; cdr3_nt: TGCAGTGCTAGACGCCCCCGTAATGAAAAACTGTTTTTT; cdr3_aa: CSARRPRNEKLFF
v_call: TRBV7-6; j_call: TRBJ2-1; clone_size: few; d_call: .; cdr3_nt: TGTGCCAGCAGCTTAGCGGGAGGGCAGTTCTTC; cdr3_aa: CASSLAGGQFF
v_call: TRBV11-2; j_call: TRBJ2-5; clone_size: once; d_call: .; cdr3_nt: TGTGCCAGCAGCTTAGTATTCGGCGGCGAACAAGAGACCCAGTACTTC; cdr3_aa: CASSLVFGGEQETQYF
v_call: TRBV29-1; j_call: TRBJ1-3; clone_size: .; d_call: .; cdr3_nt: TGCAGCGTTAGGGACGGTTACGGAAACACCATATATTTT; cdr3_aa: CSVRDGYGNTIYF
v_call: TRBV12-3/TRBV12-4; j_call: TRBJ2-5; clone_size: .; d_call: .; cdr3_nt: TGTGCCAGCAGTATGGGGGGTAGGGGGCTCGAGACCCAGTACTTC; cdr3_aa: CASSMGGRGLETQYF
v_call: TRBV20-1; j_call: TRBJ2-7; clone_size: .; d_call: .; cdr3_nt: TGCAGTGCTAGAACGAGTCCCTACTACGAGCAGTACTTC; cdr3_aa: CSARTSPYYEQYF
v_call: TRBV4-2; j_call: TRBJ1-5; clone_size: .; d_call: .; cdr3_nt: TGTGCCAGCAGCCCAGCGGGGGGATACCGGGGACGGGATCAGCCCCAGCATTTT; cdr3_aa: CASSPAGGYRGRDQPQHF
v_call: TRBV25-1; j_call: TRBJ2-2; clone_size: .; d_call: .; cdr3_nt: TGTGCCAGCAGTGAGAAGGGGCAGGGAATCGGGGAGCTGTTTTTT; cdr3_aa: CASSEKGQGIGELFF
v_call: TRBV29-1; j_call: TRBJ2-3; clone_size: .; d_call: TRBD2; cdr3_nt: TGCAGCGTTGTTCCCTTCGCGGGAGTAATTACAGATACGCAGTATTTT; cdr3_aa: CSVVPFAGVITDTQYF
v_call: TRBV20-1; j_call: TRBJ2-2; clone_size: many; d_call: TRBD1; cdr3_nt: TGCAGTGCTAGGCAGGGGGCTTCCGGGGAGCTGTTTTTT; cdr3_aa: CSARQGASGELFF
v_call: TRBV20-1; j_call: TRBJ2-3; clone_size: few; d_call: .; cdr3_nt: TGCAGTGCTAGAGTTCTAGGAGCAGATACGCAGTATTTT; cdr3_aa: CSARVLGADTQYF
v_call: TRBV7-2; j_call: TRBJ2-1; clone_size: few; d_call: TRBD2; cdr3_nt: TGTGCCAGCAGCATGGGACTAGCGGGCTCCTACAATGAGCAGTTCTTC; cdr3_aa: CASSMGLAGSYNEQFF
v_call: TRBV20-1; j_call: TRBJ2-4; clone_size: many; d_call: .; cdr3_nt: TGCAGTGCGAGTAGGGTTAGGAACATTCAGTACTTC; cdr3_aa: CSASRVRNIQYF
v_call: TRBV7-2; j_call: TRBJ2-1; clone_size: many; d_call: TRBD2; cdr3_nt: TGTGCCAGCAGCTTAGGCTCTAGCGGGACCCCCCCTTCCTACAATGAGCAGTTCTTC; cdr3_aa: CASSLGSSGTPPSYNEQFF
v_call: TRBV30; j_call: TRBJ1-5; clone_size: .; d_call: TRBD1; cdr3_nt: TGTGCCTGGAGTGGGAGTAGCAGGGGGGATCAGCCCCAGCATTTT; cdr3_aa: CAWSGSSRGDQPQHF
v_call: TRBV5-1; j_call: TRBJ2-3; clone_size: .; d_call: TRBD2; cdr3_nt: TGCGCCAGCAGCTTGTCGCCTAGCGGGGATACGCAGTATTTT; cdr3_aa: CASSLSPSGDTQYF
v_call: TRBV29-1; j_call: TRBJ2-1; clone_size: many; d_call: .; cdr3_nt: TGCAGCGTTGATATAGGGGACCACAATGAGCAGTTCTTC; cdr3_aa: CSVDIGDHNEQFF
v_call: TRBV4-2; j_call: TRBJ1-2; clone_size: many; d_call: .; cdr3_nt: TGTGCCAGCAGCCAAGAAGCAGGCCCCTACTATGGCTACACCTTC; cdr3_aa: CASSQEAGPYYGYTF
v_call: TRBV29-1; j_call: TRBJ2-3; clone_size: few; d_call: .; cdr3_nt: TGCAGCGTGGTACGATATTTAGGGTTGGGCACAGATACGCAGTATTTT; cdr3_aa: CSVVRYLGLGTDTQYF
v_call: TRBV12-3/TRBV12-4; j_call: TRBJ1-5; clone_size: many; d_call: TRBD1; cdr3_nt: TGTGCCAGCAGTTTTGAGACAGGGGGAGGAAGCAATCAGCCCCAGCATTTT; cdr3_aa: CASSFETGGGSNQPQHF
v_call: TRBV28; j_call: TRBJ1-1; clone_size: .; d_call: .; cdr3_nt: TGTGCCAGCAGAGGGTTGTACACTGAAGCTTTCTTT; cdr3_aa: CASRGLYTEAFF
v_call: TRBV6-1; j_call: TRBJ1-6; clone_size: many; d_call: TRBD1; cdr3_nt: TGTGCCAGCAGTGTCTCGGGACAGGGGAATTCACCCCTCCACTTT; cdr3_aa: CASSVSGQGNSPLHF
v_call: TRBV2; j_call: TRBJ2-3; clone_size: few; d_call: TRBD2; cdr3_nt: TGTGCCAGCAGTGACCTGGGACTAGCGGGCTCAGGGGATACGCAGTATTTT; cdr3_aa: CASSDLGLAGSGDTQYF
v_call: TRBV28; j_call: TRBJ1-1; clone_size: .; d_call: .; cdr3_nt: TGTGCCAGCAGTTTATCGATAAACACTGAAGCTTTCTTT; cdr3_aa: CASSLSINTEAFF
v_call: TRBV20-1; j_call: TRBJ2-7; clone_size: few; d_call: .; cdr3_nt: TGCAGTGCTCACCTACGGGGCTACGAGCAGTACTTC; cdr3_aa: CSAHLRGYEQYF